The clone carrying this TCR beta chain was seen a handful of times. The antigen is undetermined. V gave up 4 bases and J gave up 6 bases; unmatched junction bases: 4. The germline V gene encodes CDR1 WSHSY and CDR2 SAAADI. This CDR3 spans 15 amino acids. This record belongs to a study of T-cell reconstitution after alpha-beta-depleted transplantation in children. Study-level points and caveats: Once a year had passed after transplant, T-cell counts and diversity came mostly from newly produced T cells. About two months after transplant, alpha-beta T cells reportedly came from several hundred expanded graft clones. Surviving recipient T cells and intrathymic progenitors accounted for some patients' high TCRbeta diversity at day 60.

A library of TCRbeta sequences, prepared with unique molecular identifiers, was generated. Using its own MiXCR run on the PCR reads, TCRdb lists one record per CDR3 protein. The sample shows 84,000 or so distinct CDR3 sequences, roughly a sixth of them seen only once. The V call is TRBV10-2, the J call TRBJ2-1; 12 nucleotides agree with TRBD2. The source was PBMCs, mostly from graft donor cells, collected 180 days after TCRalphabeta/CD19-depleted stem cell transplant. This clonotype was obtained from a male patient between 2 and 9 years old who had a stem cell transplant for acute lymphoblastic leukemia, so the T cells may come from the graft donor. CDR3 loop: CASSAGLAGINEQFF. In DNA form, the CDR3 reads TGCGCCAGCAGTGCAGGACTAGCGGGGATCAATGAGCAGTTCTTC.